This is a list of T cell receptor beta chains from one sample in a study of blood T cells in healthy people across ages. Each CDR3 protein gets one entry after TCRdb re-called the 5' RACE reads with MiXCR. The data contain approximately 940,000 distinct CDR3 sequences, roughly 48% of them seen just once; the ten biggest clones take up roughly 13%. Sequences were obtained from blood. These TCRs come from a man aged 25 to 45 in good health. CDR3s include the opening cysteine and the closing phenylalanine or tryptophan. The D gene is left open where the match is weak. Size values are once, few and many counts, or a class for expanded clones, and some rows have none.

size: few
V: TRBV5-1
J: TRBJ2-5
D: NA
DNA: TGCGCCAGCAGCTTGGGGCGGACTGGTCAAGAGACCCAGTACTTC
CDR3: CASSLGRTGQETQYF

size: once
V: TRBV18
J: TRBJ1-2
D: NA
DNA: TGTGCCAGCTCACCGTATCCGGGATCCCCTAACTATGGCTACACCTTC
CDR3: CASSPYPGSPNYGYTF

size: NA
V: TRBV3-1
J: TRBJ2-7
D: NA
DNA: TGTGCCAGCAGCCAAAGAACAGAACAAGAGGCCCAGTACTTC
CDR3: CASSQRTEQEAQYF

size: NA
V: TRBV5-6
J: TRBJ1-2
D: NA
DNA: TGTGCCAGCAGCTCCGGGCCTATGGTGGGCTATGGCTACACCTTC
CDR3: CASSSGPMVGYGYTF

size: few
V: TRBV28
J: TRBJ1-2
D: NA
DNA: TGTGCCAGCAGTCAAGGACAGAGTAGTGGCTACACCTTC
CDR3: CASSQGQSSGYTF

size: few
V: TRBV7-8
J: TRBJ2-1
D: NA
DNA: TGTGCCAGCAGCACTGGTTTCGTTCTGGGGTCCTACAATGAGCAGTTCTTC
CDR3: CASSTGFVLGSYNEQFF

size: few
V: TRBV9
J: TRBJ2-1
D: NA
DNA: TGTGCCAGCAGCGTAGATCCCCCAGACGCGTTGGGCTACAATGAGCAGTTCTTC
CDR3: CASSVDPPDALGYNEQFF

size: NA
V: TRBV6-8
J: TRBJ1-5
D: NA
DNA: TGTGCCAGCAGTAGCCCCGGGAGATATAGCAATCAGCCCCAGCATTTT
CDR3: CASSSPGRYSNQPQHF

size: NA
V: TRBV28
J: TRBJ2-1
D: NA
DNA: TGTGCCAGCAGTTTAGGGGTCGAATGTGAGCAGTTCTTC
CDR3: CASSLGVECEQFF

size: NA
V: TRBV7-2
J: TRBJ2-5
D: NA
DNA: TGTGCCAGCAGCTTGCACGAACTACCCTTCGAGACCCAGTACTTC
CDR3: CASSLHELPFETQYF

size: few
V: TRBV6-5
J: TRBJ2-1
D: NA
DNA: TGTGCCAGCAGAAGGGTGGATGAGCAGTTCTTC
CDR3: CASRRVDEQFF

size: NA
V: TRBV30
J: TRBJ2-7
D: TRBD1
DNA: TGTGCCTGGACAGGGGGAAACTACGAGCAGTACTTC
CDR3: CAWTGGNYEQYF

size: few
V: TRBV20-1
J: TRBJ2-1
D: TRBD2
DNA: TGCAGTGCTAGGGTGTTCGGGACTAGCGGGGGGGCCCAGTTCTTC
CDR3: CSARVFGTSGGAQFF

size: few
V: TRBV7-2
J: TRBJ1-6
D: TRBD1
DNA: TGTGCCAGCAGCTTAGCGCTGGCAGGGGGCAAGTCACCCCTCCACTTT
CDR3: CASSLALAGGKSPLHF

size: NA
V: TRBV18
J: TRBJ1-4
D: NA
DNA: TGTGCCAGCTCCGGGAGGAGAGACGAGTATGAAAAACTGTTTTTT
CDR3: CASSGRRDEYEKLFF

size: NA
V: TRBV7-2
J: TRBJ2-3
D: NA
DNA: TGTGCCAGCAGCCCATTCGGGGGTACGCAGTATTTT
CDR3: CASSPFGGTQYF

size: NA
V: TRBV7-9
J: TRBJ2-3
D: NA
DNA: TGTGCCAGCAGCCCTCAGGTTGGGGGGTTAGATACGCAGTATTTT
CDR3: CASSPQVGGLDTQYF

size: NA
V: TRBV6-6
J: TRBJ2-3
D: TRBD1
DNA: TGTGCCAGCACTCTACGGGTCAGGGGGACGCAGTATTTT
CDR3: CASTLRVRGTQYF

size: few
V: TRBV12-3/TRBV12-4
J: TRBJ1-2
D: NA
DNA: TGTGCCAGCAGGGGGGGAGGCGCTAACTATGGCTACACCTTC
CDR3: CASRGGGANYGYTF

size: NA
V: TRBV11-2
J: TRBJ2-1
D: NA
DNA: TGTGCCAGCAGCTTAGTCGAGGGGACCGAGCAGTTCTTC
CDR3: CASSLVEGTEQFF

size: NA
V: TRBV20-1
J: TRBJ2-4
D: NA
DNA: TGCAGTGCTAGACCCGGACAGCCCAACATTCAGTACTTC
CDR3: CSARPGQPNIQYF

size: NA
V: TRBV19
J: TRBJ2-3
D: NA
DNA: TGTGCCAGTAGTATACCAGGGACGGGCACAGATACGCAGTATTTT
CDR3: CASSIPGTGTDTQYF

size: NA
V: TRBV27
J: TRBJ1-2
D: NA
DNA: TGTGCCAGCAGACCAAGGGGTTCCTATGGCTACACCTTC
CDR3: CASRPRGSYGYTF

size: NA
V: TRBV4-3
J: TRBJ1-6
D: NA
DNA: TGCGCCAGCAGCCAAGCAGGCAGCTCACCCCTCCACTTT
CDR3: CASSQAGSSPLHF

size: few
V: TRBV7-8
J: TRBJ2-1
D: NA
DNA: TGTGCCAGCAACGACCGCTTGAATGAGCAGTTCTTC
CDR3: CASNDRLNEQFF

size: NA
V: TRBV20-1
J: TRBJ2-5
D: NA
DNA: TGCAGGGCTAGATCAGAGACCCAGTACTTC
CDR3: CRARSETQYF

size: NA
V: TRBV11-1
J: TRBJ2-1
D: NA
DNA: TGTGCCAGCAGCGGAGGAGGGGAGTACAATGAGCAGTTCTTC
CDR3: CASSGGGEYNEQFF

size: NA
V: TRBV29-1
J: TRBJ2-7
D: NA
DNA: TGCAGCGTTGAACTCTCCGCCATCGACGAGCAGTACTTC
CDR3: CSVELSAIDEQYF

size: once
V: TRBV28
J: TRBJ2-6
D: TRBD2
DNA: TGTGCCAGCAGTTCCCGACTAGCGGGAGAAGGGGCCAACGTCCTGACTTTC
CDR3: CASSSRLAGEGANVLTF

size: NA
V: TRBV9
J: TRBJ2-2
D: TRBD1
DNA: TGTGCCAGCAGCCCCCGGGACAGAACGAACACCGGGGAGCTGTTTTTT
CDR3: CASSPRDRTNTGELFF

size: NA
V: TRBV28
J: TRBJ2-7
D: NA
DNA: TGTGCCAGCTTGGACAACGGGGACGAGCAGTACTTC
CDR3: CASLDNGDEQYF